The entry below gives a single T cell receptor beta chain sequence along with its context. The target antigen is unknown. Germline assignment: CDR1 LGHNA and CDR2 YSLEER. The CDR3 contains 15 residues. Trimming pared 4 bases from V and 0 bases from J, leaving 13 bases between. As it was prepared, the TCRbeta library received unique molecular identifiers. TCRdb fed the PCR reads into MiXCR, producing one record per CDR3 protein. The sample records about 420,000 distinct CDR3 sequences, 15% to 20% being singletons. This sample stems from a study of T-cell reconstitution after alpha-beta-depleted transplantation in children. Study-level findings and limits: At day 60, the high TCRbeta diversity found in some patients originated from recipient T cells and thymic progenitors that had survived. One year after transplant, T-cell counts and diversity came mostly from newly produced T cells. Two months or so post-transplant, alpha-beta T cells reportedly derived from several hundred expanded graft clones.

The material sequenced was PBMCs, mostly from graft donor cells, taken 360 days after TCRalphabeta/CD19-depleted stem cell transplant. The rearrangement links TRBV4-3 to TRBJ2-7; TRBD1 is a possible D gene (5 bases). The clonotype comes from a boy in the first two years of life who had a stem cell transplant for Wiskott-Aldrich syndrome, so the T cells may come from the graft donor. The CDR3 is CASSRREGPSYEQYF. The DNA of the CDR3 is TGCGCCAGCAGCCGCAGGGAAGGCCCCTCCTACGAGCAGTACTTC.